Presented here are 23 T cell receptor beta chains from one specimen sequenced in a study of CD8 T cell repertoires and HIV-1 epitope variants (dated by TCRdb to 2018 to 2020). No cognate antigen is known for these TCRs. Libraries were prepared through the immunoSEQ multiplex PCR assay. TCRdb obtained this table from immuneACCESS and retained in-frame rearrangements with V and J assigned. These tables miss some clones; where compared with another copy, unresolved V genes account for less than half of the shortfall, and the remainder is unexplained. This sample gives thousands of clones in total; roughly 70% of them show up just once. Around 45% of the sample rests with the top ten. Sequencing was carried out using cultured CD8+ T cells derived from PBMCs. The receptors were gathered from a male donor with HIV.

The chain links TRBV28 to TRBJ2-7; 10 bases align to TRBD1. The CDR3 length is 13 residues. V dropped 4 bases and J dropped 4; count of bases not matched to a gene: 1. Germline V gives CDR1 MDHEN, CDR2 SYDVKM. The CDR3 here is CASSWDRGYEQYF. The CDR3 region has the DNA TGTGCCAGCAGTTGGGACAGGGGATACGAGCAGTACTTC.

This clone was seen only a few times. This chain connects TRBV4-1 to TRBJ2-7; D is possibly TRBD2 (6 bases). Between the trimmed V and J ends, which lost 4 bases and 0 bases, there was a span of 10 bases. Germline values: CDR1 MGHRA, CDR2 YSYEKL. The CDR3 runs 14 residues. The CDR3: CASSPGEASYEQYF. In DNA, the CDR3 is TGCGCCAGCAGCCCCGGGGAGGCCTCCTACGAGCAGTACTTC.

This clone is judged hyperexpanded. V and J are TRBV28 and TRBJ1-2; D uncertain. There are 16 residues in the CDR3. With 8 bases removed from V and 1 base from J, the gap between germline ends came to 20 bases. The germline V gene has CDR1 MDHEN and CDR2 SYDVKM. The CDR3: CASGLYPLDLNYGYTF. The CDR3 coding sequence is TGTGCCAGCGGCTTATATCCCTTGGACCTTAACTATGGCTACACCTTC.

The CDR3 is CASSPRTGAFRNEQFF. CDR3 coding DNA: TGTGCCAGCAGCCCGCGGACAGGGGCATTTCGCAATGAGCAGTTCTTC. The chain combines TRBV28 with TRBJ2-1; 9 bases are a match to TRBD1. Per the germline V gene, CDR1 is MDHEN and CDR2 is SYDVKM. With 6 bases clipped from V and 6 bases from J, the junction kept 12 bases outside the gene matches. The CDR3 is 16 residues long.

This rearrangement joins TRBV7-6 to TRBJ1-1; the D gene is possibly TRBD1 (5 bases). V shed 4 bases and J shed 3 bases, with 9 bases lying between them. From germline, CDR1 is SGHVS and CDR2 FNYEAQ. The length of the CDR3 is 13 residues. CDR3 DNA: TGTGCCAGCAGCTACAGGATGGACACTGAAGCTTTCTTT. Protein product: CASSYRMDTEAFF.

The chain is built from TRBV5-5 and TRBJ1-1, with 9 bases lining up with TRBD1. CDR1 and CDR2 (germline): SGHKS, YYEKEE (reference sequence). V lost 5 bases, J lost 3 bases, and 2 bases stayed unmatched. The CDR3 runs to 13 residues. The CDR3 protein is CASSRTGDTEAFF. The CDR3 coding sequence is TGTGCCAGCAGTCGGACAGGGGACACTGAAGCTTTCTTT.

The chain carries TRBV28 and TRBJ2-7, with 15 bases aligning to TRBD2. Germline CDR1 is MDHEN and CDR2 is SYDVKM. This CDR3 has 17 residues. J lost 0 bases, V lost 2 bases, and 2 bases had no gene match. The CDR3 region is CASSLGTSGGSSYEQYF. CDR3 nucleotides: TGTGCCAGCAGTTTAGGGACTAGCGGGGGGAGCTCCTACGAGCAGTACTTC.

CDR3 sequence: CASSLDWDQETQYF. Here the CDR3 DNA reads TGTGCCAGCAGTTTAGACTGGGATCAAGAGACCCAGTACTTC. The genes are TRBV5-4 and TRBJ2-5; no firm D call. The CDR3 loop spans 14 amino acids. Looked up from germline, CDR1 is SGHNT and CDR2 is YYREEE (reference sequence). The ends were cut back, 5 bases at V and 2 bases at J, with 13 bases in the middle. The complete variable domain, with remaining parts taken from reference TRBV5-4 and TRBJ2-5, reads ETGVTQSPTHLIKTRGQQVTLRCSSQSGHNTVSWYQQALGQGPQFIFQYYREEENGRGNFPPRFSGLQFPNYSSELNVNALELDDSALYLCASSLDWDQETQYFGPGTRLLVL.

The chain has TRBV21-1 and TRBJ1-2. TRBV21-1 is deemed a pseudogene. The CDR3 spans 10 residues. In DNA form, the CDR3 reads TGTGCCAGCAGGGCGGGAGGCTACACCTTC. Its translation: CASRAGGYTF.

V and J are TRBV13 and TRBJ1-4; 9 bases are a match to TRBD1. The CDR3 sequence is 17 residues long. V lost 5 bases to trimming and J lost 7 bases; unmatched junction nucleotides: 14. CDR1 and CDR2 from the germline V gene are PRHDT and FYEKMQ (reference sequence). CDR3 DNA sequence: TGTGCCAGCAGCCAAAGGCCCTCGGGACAGGGAAGTGAAAAACTGTTTTTT. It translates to CASSQRPSGQGSEKLFF.

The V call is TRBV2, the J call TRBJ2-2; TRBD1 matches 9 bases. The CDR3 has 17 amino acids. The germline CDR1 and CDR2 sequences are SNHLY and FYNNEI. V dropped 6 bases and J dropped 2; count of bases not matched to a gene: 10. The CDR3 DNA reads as TGTGCCAGCAGGGTTGGCACAGGGGGCAGAAACACCGGGGAGCTGTTTTTT. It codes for CASRVGTGGRNTGELFF.

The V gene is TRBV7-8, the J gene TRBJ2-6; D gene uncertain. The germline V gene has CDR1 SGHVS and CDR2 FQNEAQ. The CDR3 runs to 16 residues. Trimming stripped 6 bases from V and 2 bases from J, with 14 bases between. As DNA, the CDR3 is TGTGCCAGCAGTGCCGAAGACAAGGCTGGGGCCAACGTCCTGACTTTC. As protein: CASSAEDKAGANVLTF.

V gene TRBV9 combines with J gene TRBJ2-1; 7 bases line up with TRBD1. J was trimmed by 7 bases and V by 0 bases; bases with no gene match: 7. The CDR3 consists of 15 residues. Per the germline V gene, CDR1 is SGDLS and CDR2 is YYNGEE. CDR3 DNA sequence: TGTGCCAGCAGCGTAGAAGGGGGCTCGGGTAATGAGCAGTTCTTC. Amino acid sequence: CASSVEGGSGNEQFF. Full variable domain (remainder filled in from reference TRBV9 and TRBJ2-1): DSGVTQTPKHLITATGQRVTLRCSPRSGDLSVYWYQQSLDQGLQFLIQYYNGEERAKGNILERFSAQQFPDLHSELNLSSLELGDSALYFCASSVEGGSGNEQFFGPGTRLTVL.

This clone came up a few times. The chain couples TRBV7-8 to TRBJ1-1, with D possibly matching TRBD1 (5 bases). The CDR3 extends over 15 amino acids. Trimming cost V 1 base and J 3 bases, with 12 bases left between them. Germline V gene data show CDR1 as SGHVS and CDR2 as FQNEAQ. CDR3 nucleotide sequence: TGTGCCAGCAGCTTAGTCGAAGGGGTGGACACTGAAGCTTTCTTT. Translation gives CASSLVEGVDTEAFF.

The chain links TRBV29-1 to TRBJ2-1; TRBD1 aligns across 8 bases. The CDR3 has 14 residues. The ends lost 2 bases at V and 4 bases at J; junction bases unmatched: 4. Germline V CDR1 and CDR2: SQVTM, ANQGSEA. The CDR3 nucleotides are TGCAGCGTTGAAAACAGGGGGAGATACAATGAGCAGTTCTTC. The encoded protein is CSVENRGRYNEQFF.

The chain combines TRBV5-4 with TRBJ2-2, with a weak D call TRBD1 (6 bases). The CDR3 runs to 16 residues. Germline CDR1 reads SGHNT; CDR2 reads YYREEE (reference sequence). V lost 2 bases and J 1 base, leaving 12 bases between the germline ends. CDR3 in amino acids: CASSLSGAGNTGELFF. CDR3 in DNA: TGTGCCAGCAGCTTATCAGGGGCTGGGAACACCGGGGAGCTGTTTTTT.

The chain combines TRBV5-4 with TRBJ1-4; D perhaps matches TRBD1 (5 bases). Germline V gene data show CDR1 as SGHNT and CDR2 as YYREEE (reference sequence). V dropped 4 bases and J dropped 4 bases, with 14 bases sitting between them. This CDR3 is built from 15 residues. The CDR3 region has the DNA TGTGCCAGCAGCCCGGGGGACGGGGGTAATGAAAAACTGTTTTTT. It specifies CASSPGDGGNEKLFF. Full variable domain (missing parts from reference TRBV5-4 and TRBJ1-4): ETGVTQSPTHLIKTRGQQVTLRCSSQSGHNTVSWYQQALGQGPQFIFQYYREEENGRGNFPPRFSGLQFPNYSSELNVNALELDDSALYLCASSPGDGGNEKLFFGSGTQLSVL.

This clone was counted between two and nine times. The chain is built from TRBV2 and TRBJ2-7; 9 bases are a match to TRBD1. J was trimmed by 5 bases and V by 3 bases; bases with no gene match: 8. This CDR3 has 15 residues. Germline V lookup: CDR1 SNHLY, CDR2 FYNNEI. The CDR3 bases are TGTGCCAGCAGTGAGGCGTTCGGGACAGGGAACGAGCAGTACTTC. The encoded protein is CASSEAFGTGNEQYF.

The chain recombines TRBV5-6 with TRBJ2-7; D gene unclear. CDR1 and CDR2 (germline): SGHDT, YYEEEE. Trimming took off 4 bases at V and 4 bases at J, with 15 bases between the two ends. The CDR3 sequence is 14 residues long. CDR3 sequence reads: CASSDPTKQYEQYF. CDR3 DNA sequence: TGTGCCAGCAGCGATCCTACAAAACAGTACGAGCAGTACTTC.

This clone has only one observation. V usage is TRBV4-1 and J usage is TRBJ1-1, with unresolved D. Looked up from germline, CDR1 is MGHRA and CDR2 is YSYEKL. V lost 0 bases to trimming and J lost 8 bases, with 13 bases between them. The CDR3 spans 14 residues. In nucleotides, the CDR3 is TGCGCCAGCAGCCAAGAGGTCCCCTCCCGGGAAGCTTTCTTT. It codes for CASSQEVPSREAFF.

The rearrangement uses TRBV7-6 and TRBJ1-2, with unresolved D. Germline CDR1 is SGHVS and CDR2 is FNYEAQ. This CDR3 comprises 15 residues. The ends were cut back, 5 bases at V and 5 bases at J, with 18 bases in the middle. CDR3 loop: CASSPGSGRLYGYTF. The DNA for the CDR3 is TGTGCCAGCAGCCCCGGGTCGGGCAGGCTGTATGGCTACACCTTC.

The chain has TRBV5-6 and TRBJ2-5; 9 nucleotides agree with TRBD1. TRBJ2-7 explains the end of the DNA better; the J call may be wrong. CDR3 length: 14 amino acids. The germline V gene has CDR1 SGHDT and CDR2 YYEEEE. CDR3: CASGSGTGTYEQYF. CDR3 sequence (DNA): TGTGCCAGCGGATCCGGGACAGGGACCTACGAGCAGTACTTC.

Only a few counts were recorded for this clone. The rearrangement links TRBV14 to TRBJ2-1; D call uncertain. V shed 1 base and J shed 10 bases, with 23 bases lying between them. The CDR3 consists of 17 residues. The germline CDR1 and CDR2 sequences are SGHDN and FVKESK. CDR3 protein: CASSQVGSSTIAGEQFF. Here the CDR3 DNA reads TGTGCCAGCAGCCAAGTCGGCTCCTCTACAATCGCCGGAGAGCAGTTCTTC.